These 7 T cell receptor beta chains came from one sample sequenced in a study of T cell responses to AZD1222 COVID-19 vaccine. Produced via immunoSEQ multiplex PCR; TCRdb's table is partial and in-frame only. The table lists under 150,000 clones, about 91% of them singletons, with 1.9% in the top ten. Specimen: peripheral blood, collected 28 days after the second AZD1222 dose. The receptors originated from an adult who received the AZD1222 COVID-19 vaccine.

The chain is built from TRBV19 and TRBJ1-1; 8 positions agree with TRBD1. V shed 5 bases, J shed 3 bases, and the junction held 8 bases outside the gene matches. The CDR3 covers 15 residues. Looked up from germline, CDR1 is LNHDA and CDR2 is SQIVND (reference sequence). CDR3 DNA: TGTGCCAGTAGTCTCCGGACAGGGAGATACACTGAAGCTTTCTTT. This translates into CASSLRTGRYTEAFF.

In nucleotides, the CDR3 is TGCGCCAGCAGACAACCGGGACAGGGGAACACCGGGGAGCTGTTTTTT. It yields the protein CASRQPGQGNTGELFF. The chain employs TRBV5-1 and TRBJ2-2; 9 bases are a match to TRBD1. The CDR3 contains 16 residues. The V gene's germline CDR1 is SGHRS and CDR2 YFSETQ. The V segment lost 5 bases and the J segment 1 base; nucleotides outside the gene matches: 6.

The genes are TRBV25-1 and TRBJ1-2; 7 positions agree with TRBD1. The CDR3 extends over 17 amino acids. Germline trimming cut 1 base from V and 8 bases from J; bases unmatched to any gene: 16. The germline gives CDR1 MGHDK, CDR2 SYGVNS. CDR3 bases: TGTGCCAGCAGTGAATCCGGTGGGACAGCGGTCGTTAGCGGCTACACCTTC. The encoded protein is CASSESGGTAVVSGYTF.

The chain employs TRBV6-1 and TRBJ1-5; no clear D. The CDR3 has 15 residues. Trimming cost V 3 bases and J 7 bases, with 16 bases left between them. Germline loops: CDR1 MNHNS, CDR2 SASEGT. Here the CDR3 reads CASSDISDSGQPQHF. CDR3 DNA: TGTGCCAGCAGTGATATATCGGATTCCGGACAGCCCCAGCATTTT.

V and J are TRBV27 and TRBJ1-2; TRBD1 is a possible D gene (6 bases). This CDR3 comprises 12 residues. The germline V gene has CDR1 MNHEY and CDR2 SMNVEV (reference sequence). V lost 2 bases, J lost 6 bases, and 7 bases lay in between. This chain's CDR3 is CASSLTGNGYTF. In DNA, the CDR3 is TGTGCCAGCAGTTTAACAGGGAATGGCTACACCTTC.

The chain joins TRBV6-2 or TRBV6-3 to TRBJ2-7; 7 bases fit TRBD1. V shed 5 bases, J shed 5 bases, and the junction held 6 bases outside the gene matches. CDR1 is MNHEY and CDR2 is SVGEGT in the germline V gene. CDR3 length: 13 residues. This chain's CDR3 is CASSTLQGDEQYV. CDR3 DNA sequence: TGTGCCAGCAGTACACTTCAGGGGGACGAGCAGTACGTC.

The chain has TRBV5-1 and TRBJ2-1; the D is unclear. V dropped 3 bases and J dropped 7 bases, with 17 bases sitting between them. CDR3 length: 15 amino acids. Per germline, CDR1 SGHRS and CDR2 YFSETQ. CDR3 protein: CASSSDGWVRNEQFF. The CDR3 DNA reads as TGCGCCAGCAGCTCTGACGGTTGGGTAAGGAATGAGCAGTTCTTC.